The 22 T cell receptor beta chains below come from one sample, sequenced in a study of blood T cell repertoires in COVID-19. Data came from immunoSEQ multiplex PCR; TCRdb stores just in-frame clones and leaves some out. The sample consists of 360,000 or so clones, roughly 90% of them appearing once. The specimen was PBMCs or T cells enriched from blood (not recorded which). These receptors all come from a woman between 25 and 40 years old who had recovered from COVID-19.

The rearrangement joins TRBV2 to TRBJ2-3, with a tentative D call TRBD1 (5 bases). The germline V and J ends were trimmed by 3 bases and 4 bases, with 8 bases remaining between them. Looked up from germline, CDR1 is SNHLY and CDR2 is FYNNEI. The CDR3 sequence is 13 residues long. Here the CDR3 DNA reads TGTGCCAGCAGTGAGGACATTTCAGATACGCAGTATTTT. This translates into CASSEDISDTQYF.

The J gene is TRBJ2-5, the V gene TRBV29-1, with 7 bases aligning to TRBD2. V was pared by 5 bases and J by 5 bases, with 8 bases of the junction left unmatched. Looked up from germline, CDR1 is SQVTM and CDR2 is ANQGSEA. This CDR3 is built from 13 residues. CDR3 bases: TGCAGCGTTAATTGGTCTAGCGGTGAGACCCAGTACTTC. Its protein is CSVNWSSGETQYF. The entire variable domain, with the rest obtained from reference TRBV29-1 and TRBJ2-5, is as follows: SAVISQKPSRDICQRGTSLTIQCQVDSQVTMMFWYRQQPGQSLTLIATANQGSEATYESGFVIDKFPISRPNLTFSTLTVSNMSPEDSSIYLCSVNWSSGETQYFGPGTRLLVL.

This clone was seen a few times. The chain has TRBV5-1 and TRBJ2-3; 9 nucleotides agree with TRBD1. The CDR3 covers 15 residues. V trimming: 4 bases; J trimming: 2 bases; junction bases outside the gene matches: 5. The germline V gene encodes CDR1 SGHRS and CDR2 YFSETQ. CDR3 coding DNA: TGCGCCAGCAGCAGGGACAGGGAGTTCACAGATACGCAGTATTTT. As protein: CASSRDREFTDTQYF. Full variable domain (missing parts from reference TRBV5-1 and TRBJ2-3): KAGVTQTPRYLIKTRGQQVTLSCSPISGHRSVSWYQQTPGQGLQFLFEYFSETQRNKGNFPGRFSGRQFSNSRSEMNVSTLELGDSALYLCASSRDREFTDTQYFGPGTRLTVL.

The J gene is TRBJ2-2, the V gene TRBV10-3, with 7 positions matching TRBD1. With V trimmed by 9 bases and J by 4 bases, 8 bases remained unmatched. CDR3 length equals 14 residues. Germline V gene data show CDR1 as ENHRY and CDR2 as SYGVKD. The CDR3 spells CAIQGTYSTGELFF. CDR3 sequence (DNA): TGTGCCATACAGGGGACCTACAGCACCGGGGAGCTGTTTTTT.

The rearrangement uses TRBV7-9 and TRBJ2-3; TRBD2 matches 9 bases. The CDR3 length is 14 residues. V lost 6 bases and J lost 2; bases outside the gene matches: 3. CDR1 is SEHNR, CDR2 FQNEAQ, per germline (reference sequence). This CDR3 reads CASRTSGVTDTQYF. The CDR3 nucleotides are TGTGCCAGCAGGACTAGCGGAGTCACAGATACGCAGTATTTT.

J is TRBJ1-1 and V is TRBV4-1; 11 nucleotides align to TRBD1. V shed 3 bases, J shed 7 bases, and the junction held 4 bases outside the gene matches. CDR3 length: 14 amino acids. Germline values: CDR1 MGHRA, CDR2 YSYEKL. As DNA, the CDR3 is TGCGCCAGCAGCCATGGACAGGGGGCAGGTGAAGCTTTCTTT. This codes for CASSHGQGAGEAFF.

The chain combines TRBV4-1 with TRBJ1-1; 7 bases agree with TRBD1. Germline CDR1 MGHRA, CDR2 YSYEKL. The CDR3 spans 15 residues. Unmatched junction bases numbered 9, after V lost 4 bases and J lost 4 bases. The CDR3 protein is CASSLGRTGVTEAFF. CDR3 nucleotide sequence: TGCGCCAGCAGCCTGGGGAGAACAGGGGTCACTGAAGCTTTCTTT.

The chain has TRBV27 and TRBJ2-1; a weak D match, TRBD1 (5 bases). This CDR3 spans 16 amino acids. V was pared by 8 bases and J by 2 bases, with 19 bases between. Germline V gene lookup returns CDR1 MNHEY and CDR2 SMNVEV (reference sequence). The CDR3 sequence is CASSQGRTPTYNEQFF. CDR3 nucleotide sequence: TGTGCCAGCTCCCAGGGCCGGACACCTACCTACAATGAGCAGTTCTTC.

The rearrangement links TRBV18 to TRBJ2-1; 8 positions match TRBD2. This CDR3 region has 18 residues. Germline trimming cut 5 bases from V and 4 bases from J; bases unmatched to any gene: 16. Germline CDR1 and CDR2: KGHSH and LQKENI. The CDR3 reads CASSTTSLPSGGYNEQFF. For the CDR3, the DNA is TGTGCCAGCTCAACCACGTCGCTGCCAAGCGGGGGATACAATGAGCAGTTCTTC.

The gene calls are TRBV7-9 and TRBJ1-5; the match to TRBD1 covers 8 bases. From germline, CDR1 is SEHNR and CDR2 FQNEAQ (reference sequence). CDR3 length equals 14 residues. V dropped 5 bases and J dropped 3; count of bases not matched to a gene: 3. The CDR3 loop is CASSVTGANQPQHF. The CDR3 DNA sequence: TGTGCCAGCAGCGTGACAGGGGCCAATCAGCCCCAGCATTTT.

This chain joins TRBV28 and TRBJ2-7; 10 bases line up with TRBD2. Per germline, CDR1 MDHEN and CDR2 SYDVKM. The CDR3 has 14 amino acids. V lost 6 bases to trimming and J lost 3 bases; unmatched junction nucleotides: 5. The CDR3 region is CASSPGTSVYEQYF. CDR3 nucleotide sequence: TGTGCCAGCAGCCCCGGGACTAGCGTCTACGAGCAGTACTTC.

J is TRBJ2-7 and V is TRBV7-9, with D possibly TRBD2 on 7 matching bases. The germline CDR1 and CDR2 sequences are SEHNR and FQNEAQ (reference sequence). Trimming shortened V by 4 bases and J by 0 bases, and 13 bases separated the two germline ends. The CDR3 runs 15 residues. CDR3 nucleotides: TGTGCCAGCAGCTCAGCGGGACACCCCTCCTACGAGCAGTACTTC. It specifies CASSSAGHPSYEQYF.

This clone was observed a handful of times. The CDR3 DNA reads as TGCGCCAGCAGCACCTCGGGACTCATTTCACCCCTCCACTTT. Its translation is CASSTSGLISPLHF. The chain has TRBV5-1 and TRBJ1-6, with D possibly being TRBD1 (5 bases). This CDR3 comprises 14 residues. Trimming stripped 4 bases from V and 9 bases from J, with 14 bases between. Germline CDR1 is SGHRS and CDR2 is YFSETQ.

The chain is built from TRBV27 and TRBJ2-2; 10 bases align to TRBD1. CDR1 and CDR2 (germline): MNHEY, SMNVEV (reference sequence). V trimming: 2 bases; J trimming: 3 bases; junction bases outside the gene matches: 6. CDR3 length equals 17 residues. CDR3: CASSLNRDRGYTGELFF. For the CDR3, the DNA is TGTGCCAGCAGTTTAAACCGGGACAGGGGATACACCGGGGAGCTGTTTTTT.

The J gene is TRBJ2-2, the V gene TRBV5-4, with TRBD1 matching 7 bases. CDR1 and CDR2 (germline): SGHNT, YYREEE (reference sequence). CDR3 length: 16 residues. V shed 0 bases, J shed 1 base, and the junction held 3 bases outside the gene matches. CDR3 in DNA: TGTGCCAGCAGCTTGGAAGGGGGCTGGAACACCGGGGAGCTGTTTTTT. Protein: CASSLEGGWNTGELFF.

The V and J genes are TRBV7-9 and TRBJ1-1; D unresolved. Germline assignment: CDR1 SEHNR and CDR2 FQNEAQ (reference sequence). This CDR3 contains 15 residues. With 1 base removed from V and 3 bases from J, the gap between germline ends came to 12 bases. Here the CDR3 reads CASSLGSRVDTEAFF. The CDR3, as DNA: TGTGCCAGCAGCTTAGGTTCGAGAGTAGACACTGAAGCTTTCTTT.

The CDR3 DNA follows: TGTGCCAGCAGCTCGCTACGGACAGATCCCATGAACACTGAAGCTTTCTTT. Translated: CASSSLRTDPMNTEAFF. The chain recombines TRBV11-2 with TRBJ1-1, with D possibly matching TRBD1 (6 bases). Germline CDR1 reads SGHAT; CDR2 reads FQNNGV. The V gene lost 4 bases and the J gene lost 0 bases, with 18 bases spanning the gap. CDR3 length: 17 amino acids.

The chain is built from TRBV27 and TRBJ1-6, with 7 bases identical to TRBD1. The CDR3 runs 16 residues. The germline gives CDR1 MNHEY, CDR2 SMNVEV (reference sequence). The V and J ends lost 5 bases and 3 bases, in that order; junction bases with no gene match: 7. DNA of the CDR3: TGTGCCAGCAGTCCCGGGACAGCTCACTATAATTCACCCCTCCACTTT. Translating gives CASSPGTAHYNSPLHF.

The CDR3 reads CASNSGSTEAFF. For the CDR3, the DNA is TGTGCCAGCAATTCAGGGTCCACTGAAGCTTTCTTT. This rearrangement joins TRBV28 to TRBJ1-1; tentatively, D is TRBD1 (5 bases). The CDR3 length is 12 residues. Looked up from germline, CDR1 is MDHEN and CDR2 is SYDVKM. V lost 7 bases, J lost 4 bases, and 10 bases lay in between.

This rearrangement joins TRBV3-1 (or the pseudogene TRBV3-2) to TRBJ1-6; 9 nucleotides agree with TRBD1. Germline CDR1 and CDR2: LGHDT and YNNKEL (reference sequence). V lost 3 bases, J lost 9 bases, and 6 bases stayed unmatched. The CDR3 is 15 residues long. CDR3 in DNA: TGTGCCAGCAGCCACGGACAGGGGACCGCTTCACCCCTCCACTTT. It encodes CASSHGQGTASPLHF.

The rearrangement joins TRBV4-1 to TRBJ1-2; D unresolved. CDR1 and CDR2 (germline): MGHRA, YSYEKL. CDR3 length: 15 amino acids. Trimming shortened V by 0 bases and J by 2 bases, and 10 bases separated the two germline ends. In DNA, the CDR3 is TGCGCCAGCAGCCAAGATATCAACAGAAACTATGGCTACACCTTC. Translating gives CASSQDINRNYGYTF.

V usage is TRBV5-1 and J usage is TRBJ2-3, with TRBD1 matching 10 bases. The CDR3 contains 16 residues. From germline, CDR1 is SGHRS and CDR2 YFSETQ. The V and J ends lost 3 bases and 6 bases, in that order; junction bases with no gene match: 10. The CDR3 here is CASSYRGTGDYDTQYF. CDR3 bases: TGCGCCAGCAGCTACCGGGGGACAGGGGATTATGATACGCAGTATTTT.